This paragraph covers one T cell receptor beta chain sequence. The antigen remains undetermined. The CDR3 is made up of 16 amino acids. J gave up 8 bases and V 2 bases, and 11 bases lay outside the gene matches. The germline V gene has CDR1 MRHNA and CDR2 SNTAGT. The sample comes from a study of T cell responses to AZD1222 COVID-19 vaccine. The wider study: Second-dose intervals near 4 or 12 weeks were combined.

Points from the study as a whole: In the spike-specific TCR repertoire, nearly half reportedly target unmutated variant regions.

Using immunoSEQ multiplex PCR, the repertoire was profiled, and TCRdb retains in-frame clones only, with some absent. The sample comprises approximately 180,000 clones, about 91% of which are singletons, and approximately 8% rests with the top ten. The sequencing used peripheral blood, collected on day 0 of AZD1222 vaccination. The sequence derives from an adult in good health. The chain links TRBV6-4 to TRBJ1-2, with TRBD1 matching over 10 bases. CDR3 loop: CASSDATGTGVFGYTF. The CDR3 DNA follows: TGTGCCAGCAGTGACGCGACCGGGACAGGGGTTTTCGGCTACACCTTC.